Listed below are T cell receptor beta chains from one sample, sequenced in a study of ipilimumab plus nivolumab after autologous stem cell transplantation. Sequencing was performed with immunoSEQ multiplex PCR; in TCRdb, only in-frame clones are kept and a portion is missing. The data hold 15,000 or so clones, with roughly four fifths observed a single time. This specimen was PBMCs, taken in a trial of ipilimumab plus nivolumab as post-transplant consolidation. The receptor set was obtained from a male donor with diffuse large B-cell lymphoma. Each CDR3 is given with its conserved first and last residue. D genes are given only for firm matches. For some rows the clone size is stated as once, few or many, or as a class when expanded; others skip it.

j_call,clone_size,v_call,d_call,cdr3_aa,cdr3_nt
TRBJ1-5,.,TRBV25-1,.,CASSGGSNQPQHF,TGTGCCAGCAGTGGGGGTAGCAATCAGCCCCAGCATTTT
TRBJ2-7,.,TRBV19,.,CASRMTETYEQYF,TGTGCCAGTAGAATGACCGAGACCTACGAGCAGTACTTC
TRBJ2-2,.,TRBV19,TRBD1,CASSTPGGTSTGELFF,TGTGCCAGTAGTACCCCAGGGGGCACGAGCACCGGGGAGCTGTTTTTT
TRBJ2-3,.,TRBV12-2,.,CASRSRYTTDTQYF,TGTGCAAGTCGCTCCCGCTACACCACAGATACGCAGTATTTT
TRBJ1-2,.,TRBV27,TRBD1,CASSLRTGDGYTF,TGTGCCAGCAGTTTAAGGACAGGGGATGGCTACACCTTC
TRBJ2-1,.,TRBV5-4,.,CASSRDQSNEQFF,TGTGCCAGCAGCCGGGACCAATCGAATGAGCAGTTCTTC
TRBJ1-1,once,TRBV6-1,.,CASTRNGGWNTEAFF,TGTGCCAGCACCAGAAATGGGGGCTGGAACACTGAAGCTTTCTTT
TRBJ2-2,.,TRBV14,.,CASSPSRDRLTRELFF,TGTGCCAGCAGCCCTTCCCGGGACCGCCTCACCAGGGAGCTGTTTTTT
TRBJ2-3,.,TRBV18,.,CASSPQQGMQYF,TGTGCCAGCTCACCACAGCAGGGAATGCAGTATTTT
TRBJ1-1,.,TRBV19,.,CATRALGTEAFF,TGTGCCACCCGGGCTCTGGGGACTGAAGCTTTCTTT
TRBJ2-5,.,TRBV10-3,.,CAISVEGYTQETQYF,TGTGCCATCAGTGTGGAGGGATATACCCAAGAGACCCAGTACTTC
TRBJ1-2,.,TRBV27,.,CASSHPGAQTNYGYTF,TGTGCCAGCAGTCACCCAGGGGCGCAAACTAACTATGGCTACACCTTC
TRBJ2-1,.,TRBV11-3,TRBD2,CASSRGRLAGNEQFF,TGTGCCAGCAGCCGGGGGAGGCTAGCGGGCAATGAGCAGTTCTTC
TRBJ2-7,.,TRBV10-2,TRBD1,CASWTGGMDEQYF,TGCGCCTCCTGGACAGGGGGAATGGACGAGCAGTACTTC
TRBJ2-2,once,TRBV21-1,.,CASSFYPDRTFKHATGELFF,TGTGCCAGCAGCTTTTACCCGGACAGGACCTTCAAACATGCCACCGGGGAGCTGTTTTTT